This is a list of T cell receptor beta chains from one sample in a study of T cell responses to AZD1222 COVID-19 vaccine. Sequenced by immunoSEQ multiplex PCR; TCRdb stores in-frame clones only, minus some. The sample has 250,000 to 300,000 clones, about 94% seen once. The sample here was peripheral blood, taken 28 days after the second AZD1222 dose. All receptors come from an adult who received the AZD1222 COVID-19 vaccine. Both conserved end residues are part of each CDR3. A D gene is named only where the DNA matches it firmly. Where a row states a size, it is once, few, many or the class of an expanded clone; other rows omit it.

J gene: TRBJ1-4; V gene: TRBV21-1; D gene: NA; clone size: NA; CDR3 DNA: TGTGCCAGCAGCAAGAGTACCGGGACGACTGGGGAAAAACTGTTTTTT; CDR3 protein: CASSKSTGTTGEKLFF
J gene: TRBJ2-3; V gene: TRBV24-1; D gene: NA; clone size: once; CDR3 DNA: TGTGCCACCAGTCAGTCAGATACGCAGTATTTT; CDR3 protein: CATSQSDTQYF
J gene: TRBJ1-3; V gene: TRBV6-5; D gene: NA; clone size: NA; CDR3 DNA: TGTGCCAGCAGCTCGAACGGAAACACCATATATTTT; CDR3 protein: CASSSNGNTIYF
J gene: TRBJ1-4; V gene: TRBV29-1; D gene: TRBD1; clone size: NA; CDR3 DNA: TGCAGCGTTAGGGGGCACAGGGGCCACGATGCAACTAATGAAAAACTGTTTTTT; CDR3 protein: CSVRGHRGHDATNEKLFF
J gene: TRBJ1-2; V gene: TRBV11-2; D gene: NA; clone size: NA; CDR3 DNA: TGTGCCAGCAGCCCCGGTCCGAGTACGGTCTATGGCTACACCTTC; CDR3 protein: CASSPGPSTVYGYTF
J gene: TRBJ1-2; V gene: TRBV7-9; D gene: TRBD1; clone size: NA; CDR3 DNA: TGTGCCAGCTCATGGGGGACAGAAGAGAATGGCTACACCTTC; CDR3 protein: CASSWGTEENGYTF
J gene: TRBJ2-7; V gene: TRBV14; D gene: NA; clone size: NA; CDR3 DNA: TGTGCCAGCAGCCAACTACGCGAGCAGTACTTC; CDR3 protein: CASSQLREQYF
J gene: TRBJ1-6; V gene: TRBV9; D gene: NA; clone size: NA; CDR3 DNA: TGTGCCAGCAGCGTATCCCTCTCCTATAATTCACCCCTCCACTTT; CDR3 protein: CASSVSLSYNSPLHF
J gene: TRBJ2-6; V gene: TRBV18; D gene: NA; clone size: NA; CDR3 DNA: TGTGCCAGCTCACCATTAGGGGGATCTGGGGCCAACGTCCTGACTTTC; CDR3 protein: CASSPLGGSGANVLTF
J gene: TRBJ1-3; V gene: TRBV28; D gene: NA; clone size: NA; CDR3 DNA: TGTGCCAGCAGTCCTCCGATCAGCTCTGGAAACACCATATATTTT; CDR3 protein: CASSPPISSGNTIYF
J gene: TRBJ1-1; V gene: TRBV11-2; D gene: NA; clone size: once; CDR3 DNA: TGTGCCAGCAGCTTAGCCCTTAAGGGAGCTTTCTTT; CDR3 protein: CASSLALKGAFF
J gene: TRBJ2-7; V gene: TRBV9; D gene: TRBD1; clone size: NA; CDR3 DNA: TGTGCCAGCAGCGTAGAACAGGGGCGACAGCAGTACTTC; CDR3 protein: CASSVEQGRQQYF
J gene: TRBJ1-3; V gene: TRBV10-1; D gene: NA; clone size: NA; CDR3 DNA: TGCGCCAGCAGTGAGGGGGTTCCTGGAAACACCATATATTTT; CDR3 protein: CASSEGVPGNTIYF